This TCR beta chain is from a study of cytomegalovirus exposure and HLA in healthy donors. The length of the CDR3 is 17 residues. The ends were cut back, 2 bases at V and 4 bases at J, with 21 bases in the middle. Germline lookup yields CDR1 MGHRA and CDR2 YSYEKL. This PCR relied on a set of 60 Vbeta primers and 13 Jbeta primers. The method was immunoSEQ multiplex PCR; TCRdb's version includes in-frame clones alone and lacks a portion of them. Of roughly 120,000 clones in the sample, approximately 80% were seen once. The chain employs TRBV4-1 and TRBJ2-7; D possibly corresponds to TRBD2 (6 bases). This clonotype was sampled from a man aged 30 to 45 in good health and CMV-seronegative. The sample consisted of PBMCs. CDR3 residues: CASSQWAGLSVSYEQYF. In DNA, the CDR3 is TGCGCCAGCAGCCAATGGGCGGGATTAAGTGTCAGTTACGAGCAGTACTTC.